Shown below are 8 T cell receptor beta chains from a single sample sequenced in a study of vaccination effects on CD4 cells after COVID-19. The method was immunoSEQ multiplex PCR; TCRdb's version includes in-frame clones alone and lacks a portion of them. The data contain about 28,000 clones, about 73% of them singletons. Using viral peptide pools, the ViraFEST assay grew out antigen-specific CD4+ T cells prior to sequencing. Isolation of CD4+ T cells took place after less than 12 days of culture. Either the BNT162b2 or mRNA-1273 vaccine was given to participants in two doses. Their antigens remain unidentified. The source was CD4+ T cells from PBMCs cultured with HCoV-NL63 spike peptides, collected after COVID-19 vaccination. Source of these receptors: a human donor who received a COVID-19 vaccine.

The chain combines TRBV6-4 with TRBJ2-3, with 8 bases lining up with TRBD2. V was clipped by 4 bases and J by 1 base; unmatched bases: 4. Germline CDR1 is MRHNA and CDR2 is SNTAGT. The CDR3 length is 15 residues. CDR3 DNA: TGTGCCAGCAGTGTCGAAGCGGGGGGCACAGATACGCAGTATTTT. This sequence encodes CASSVEAGGTDTQYF.

This clone occurred once. This chain joins TRBV7-9 and TRBJ1-2, with 7 bases identical to TRBD1. The germline V gene encodes CDR1 SEHNR and CDR2 FQNEAQ (reference sequence). There are 14 residues in the CDR3. The trim removed 4 bases at V and 5 bases at J, leaving 7 bases unmatched. CDR3 residues: CASSSTGAWYGYTF. The CDR3 DNA reads TGTGCCAGCAGCTCCACAGGGGCCTGGTATGGCTACACCTTC.

J is TRBJ2-2 and V is TRBV18, with TRBD1 matching over 7 bases. From germline, CDR1 is KGHSH and CDR2 LQKENI. V lost 4 bases to trimming and J lost 1 base; unmatched junction nucleotides: 3. This CDR3 contains 15 residues. CDR3 nucleotides: TGTGCCAGCTCACGGGGACAGAAGAACACCGGGGAGCTGTTTTTT. Translating it yields CASSRGQKNTGELFF.

The chain couples TRBV13 to TRBJ1-2; 9 bases map to TRBD1. V was clipped by 5 bases and J by 0 bases; unmatched bases: 10. The germline gives CDR1 PRHDT, CDR2 FYEKMQ (reference sequence). CDR3 length equals 17 residues. Here the CDR3 DNA reads TGTGCCAGCAGCCTATATACTCACAGGGGGCCTAACTATGGCTACACCTTC. Translation: CASSLYTHRGPNYGYTF.

The V and J genes are TRBV11-2 and TRBJ2-3, with TRBD2 identical over 12 bases. The V and J ends lost 0 bases and 7 bases, in that order; junction bases with no gene match: 5. This CDR3 spans 16 amino acids. Germline values: CDR1 SGHAT, CDR2 FQNNGV. The CDR3 protein is CASSLETSGSYNTQYF. In DNA, the CDR3 is TGTGCCAGCAGCTTAGAGACTAGCGGGAGTTATAATACGCAGTATTTT.

The table lists this clone with a few counts. J is TRBJ2-1 and V is TRBV9; 7 bases agree with TRBD2. The CDR3 loop spans 17 amino acids. Trimming cost V 0 bases and J 5 bases; bases outside gene matches: 11. Germline-derived CDR1 and CDR2 are SGDLS and YYNGEE. CDR3 in DNA: TGTGCCAGCAGCGTAGGTCGGGCGGGGAGGGCTAACAATGAGCAGTTCTTC. Protein sequence: CASSVGRAGRANNEQFF.

J is TRBJ1-1 and V is TRBV6-5; TRBD1 is a possible D gene (5 bases). This CDR3 spans 14 amino acids. Trimming shortened V by 2 bases and J by 1 base, and 8 bases separated the two germline ends. The germline gives CDR1 MNHEY, CDR2 SVGAGI. The CDR3 DNA reads as TGTGCCAGCAGTTACCTTCAGGGGAACACTGAAGCTTTCTTT. Its translation: CASSYLQGNTEAFF.

The chain links TRBV6-1 to TRBJ1-2; D might be TRBD1 (5 bases). The germline gives CDR1 MNHNS, CDR2 SASEGT. The CDR3 sequence is 13 residues long. V lost 2 bases, J lost 6 bases, and 10 bases lay in between. In nucleotides, the CDR3 is TGTGCCAGCAGTGAATTCGGGGGGAATGGCTACACCTTC. It yields the protein CASSEFGGNGYTF.